This entry features one TCR beta chain sequence. Mismatch with germline at one junction end may stem from a read error. These data originate in a study of technical replicates of blood from four donors. Clones were sequenced by immunoSEQ multiplex PCR, and TCRdb holds only the in-frame ones, with some missing. The sample contains about 79,000 clones, 75% to 95% of which appear only once. Sequencing was carried out using T cells isolated from PBMCs. The TCR sequence derives from a human donor in good health. Some clones in this sample may be carry-over from other donors' samples.

CDR3 region: CASSLVGGSTDTQYF. CDR3 in DNA: TGTGCTAGCAGCTTAGTAGGGGGAAGCACAGATACGCAGTATTTT. The chain uses TRBV7-7 and TRBJ2-3, with a weak D call TRBD1 (6 bases). Per germline, CDR1 SSHAT and CDR2 FNYEAQ (reference sequence). This CDR3 region has 15 residues.